This T cell receptor beta chain is from a study of radiation and T cells in renal cell carcinoma (dated by TCRdb to 2019 to 2021). Looking at the study overall: A total of 50 to 60 samples underwent TCR beta sequencing, made up of about 25 tumors and about 27 peripheral blood samples. The final blood draw took place at 4 weeks after radiation, the same time as nephrectomy. A total of about 4 million unique CDR3 nucleotide sequences, encoding 2.5 million to 3 million unique CDR3 amino acid sequences, were found across all 50 or so samples.

TCR beta libraries were generated from genomic DNA with the immunoSEQ kit, following the manufacturer's recommendations. To prepare libraries, a first multiplex PCR with proprietary primers was run, followed by a second PCR that added unique barcodes, and a bead cleanup was done after each round. A positive control reaction and a negative control reaction, both provided in the kit, were run with every batch of samples. The final libraries underwent checking on an Agilent 4200 TapeStation D1000 ScreenTape, volumetric pooling, and quantification by qPCR. Sequencing ran on an Illumina NextSeq500 with a MidOutput 150-cycle cartridge, using 156 Read1 and 15 Index1 cycles with kit custom primers. The pooled library was loaded at around 0.98 pM, with a 20% PhiX control spiked in. Turning to the authors' computational methods: Vendor-processed data were analyzed in R, with a clonotype defined as all T cells sharing the same CDR3 nucleotide sequence. In the clone abundance analyses, frequencies were normalized to the 10,000 most abundant clones in each sample. Public T cell clones, which averaged fewer than five per sample, were excluded before analysis. Tumor-enriched clonotypes and baseline blood-enriched clonotypes were defined as those with an abundance difference of at least 32-fold between compartments. A beta-binomial differential abundance model was used to identify clonotypes that were expanded or contracted between blood time points. Tumor-blood repertoire similarity was measured with the Baroni-Urbani and Buser coefficient, and group comparisons used two-tailed Wilcoxon tests in R. The table was pulled from immuneACCESS by TCRdb, which kept in-frame rearrangements only. Such tables lose some clones; where checked, under half of the loss comes from unresolved V genes, and the rest has no known cause. D and trimming were read from the DNA, whereas the V and J calls and clone size are those reported in that table. This sample holds about 43,000 clones; 70% to 85% were observed only once. The ten biggest clones cover 27% of the sample.

Broader findings and caveats from the paper: The single-armed trial design could not address effects of radiation dose or scheduling on the TCR repertoire. Changes in the blood repertoire were not tracked past 4 weeks after treatment. Because pretreatment tumor biopsies were not available, the study could not determine whether clonotypes were already present within the tumor at baseline. In blood, the top tumor clonotypes increased between baseline and 2 weeks post-radiation and then shrank by 4 weeks, which suggests that tumor-resident clones expanded only transiently.

Based on the germline V gene (reference sequence), the CDR1 and CDR2 sequences are LNHNV and YYDKDF. Spanning cysteine to phenylalanine, the CDR3 consists of 15 amino acids. The CDR3 DNA has 45 bases and is translated from base 1. V is shortened by 4 bases, J by 2 bases, and the region joining them spans 15 bases. The sample's time point label, decoded: blood 4 weeks post-SBRT, at nephrectomy. The sample's treatment or condition label, in plain terms: 15 Gy SBRT to primary tumor, nephrectomy 4 weeks later. The samples were obtained from a clinical trial, where primary renal cell carcinomas were treated with 15 Gy stereotactic body radiation therapy and then removed by nephrectomy 4 weeks afterward. To track tumor-enriched clonotypes, serial peripheral blood was sampled from radiation-treated patients at baseline and at 2 weeks and 4 weeks after SBRT. All patients had renal cell carcinoma with clear cell pathology. The QIAamp DNA Blood Mini Kit (Qiagen) was used to prepare genomic DNA for TCR sequencing. The analyses included only samples that passed all quality control checks.

Concerning this clone: No antigen is known for it. Base qualities are not recorded, but no much larger clone differs from it by a single base.

The sample in question was blood, obtained from a patient whose treatment included radiotherapy and nephrectomy. The chain employs TRBV15 and TRBJ2-7; D gene: possibly TRBD2, on 7 matching bases. The receptor comes from a woman in her 70s with renal cell carcinoma. The nucleotide sequence is given as TGTGCCACCAGCAAAGAAGGGGGGGACCCCTACGAGCAGTACTTC. Its coded protein is CATSKEGGDPYEQYF.